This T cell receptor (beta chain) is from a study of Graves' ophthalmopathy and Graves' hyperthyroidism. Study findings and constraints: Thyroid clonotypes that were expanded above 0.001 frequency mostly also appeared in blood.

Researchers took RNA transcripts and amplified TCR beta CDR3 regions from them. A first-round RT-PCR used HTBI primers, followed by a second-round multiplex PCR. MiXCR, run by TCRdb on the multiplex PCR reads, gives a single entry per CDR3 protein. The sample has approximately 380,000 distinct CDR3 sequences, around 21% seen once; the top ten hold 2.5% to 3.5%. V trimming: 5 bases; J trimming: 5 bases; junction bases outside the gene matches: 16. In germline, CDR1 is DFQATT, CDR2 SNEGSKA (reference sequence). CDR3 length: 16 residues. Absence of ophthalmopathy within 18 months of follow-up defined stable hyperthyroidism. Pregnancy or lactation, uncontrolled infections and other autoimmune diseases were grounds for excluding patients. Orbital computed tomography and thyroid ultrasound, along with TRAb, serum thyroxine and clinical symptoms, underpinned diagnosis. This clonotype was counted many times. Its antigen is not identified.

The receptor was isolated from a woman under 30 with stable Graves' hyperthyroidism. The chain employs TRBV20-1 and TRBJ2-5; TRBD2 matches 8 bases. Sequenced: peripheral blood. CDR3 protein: CSARVFGRASWETQYF. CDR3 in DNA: TGCAGTGCTCGGGTGTTCGGGAGGGCCTCCTGGGAGACCCAGTACTTC.